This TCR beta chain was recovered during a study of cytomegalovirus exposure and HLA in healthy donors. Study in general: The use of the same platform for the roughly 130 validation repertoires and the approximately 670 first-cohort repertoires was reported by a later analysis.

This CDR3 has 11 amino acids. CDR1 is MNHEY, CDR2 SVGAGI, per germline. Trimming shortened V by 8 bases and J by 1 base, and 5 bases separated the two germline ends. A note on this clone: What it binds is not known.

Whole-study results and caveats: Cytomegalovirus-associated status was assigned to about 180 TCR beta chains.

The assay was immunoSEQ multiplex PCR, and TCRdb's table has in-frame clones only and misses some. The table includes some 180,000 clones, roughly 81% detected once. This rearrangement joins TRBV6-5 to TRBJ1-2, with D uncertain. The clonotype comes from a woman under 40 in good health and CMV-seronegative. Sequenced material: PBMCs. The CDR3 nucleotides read TGTGCCAGCGGCAGTAACTATGGCTACACCTTC. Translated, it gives CASGSNYGYTF.